The sequence of this T cell receptor (beta chain) was determined in a study of T cell responses to AZD1222 COVID-19 vaccine. Whole-study results and caveats: Across spike, vaccine-associated CD4 TCRs were found, dominant at 160-218 and 743-854.

A note on this clone: Its specificity is unknown.

This CDR3 has 12 residues. From germline, CDR1 is LGHDT and CDR2 YNNKEL (reference sequence). V was shortened by 0 bases and J by 10 bases, with 9 bases between the two germline ends. Profiled with immunoSEQ multiplex PCR; TCRdb holds only in-frame clones, not every one. The sample carries some 170,000 clones, more than 90% recorded once. The sequencing used peripheral blood, collected on day 0 of AZD1222 vaccination. The genes are TRBV3-1 (or the pseudogene TRBV3-2) and TRBJ1-2; no reliable D call. The sequence was collected from an adult in good health. The CDR3 is CASSQDRRIYTF. The CDR3 DNA reads as TGTGCCAGCAGCCAAGATCGCAGGATCTACACCTTC.